One sample yielded the 28 T cell receptor beta chains listed below, sequenced in a study of shared clonotypes between healthy human individuals. The repertoire was sequenced with immunoSEQ multiplex PCR; TCRdb's copy has only in-frame clones and lacks some. The sample includes 1 million to 1.2 million clones, 70% to 80% of them seen just once. The material sequenced was memory CD4+ T cells from PBMCs. Subset here: CD45RA-negative fraction. These receptors originate from a man younger than 35 in good health. Some clones in this sample may be carry-over from other donors' samples.

The CDR3, as DNA: TGTGCCAGCAGCTTAGTGTTTGACAGAGGAGAGACCCAGTACTTC. It codes for CASSLVFDRGETQYF. The rearrangement uses TRBV7-7 and TRBJ2-5; D is perhaps TRBD1 (5 bases). Germline V gene lookup returns CDR1 SSHAT and CDR2 FNYEAQ (reference sequence). This CDR3 has 15 amino acids. Trimming shortened V by 1 base and J by 4 bases, and 13 bases separated the two germline ends.

Of note for this clone: This CDR3 is also generated by other DNA sequences in the sample. V is TRBV28 and J is TRBJ1-5; D gene uncertain. Looked up from germline, CDR1 is MDHEN and CDR2 is SYDVKM. V lost 6 bases, J lost 3 bases, and 3 bases lay in between. The CDR3 is 11 residues long. The CDR3 sequence is CASRTNQPQHF. The CDR3 DNA is TGTGCCAGCAGAACCAATCAGCCCCAGCATTTT. Full variable domain (outside the CDR3, taken from reference TRBV28 and TRBJ1-5): DVKVTQSSRYLVKRTGEKVFLECVQDMDHENMFWYRQDPGLGLRLIYFSYDVKMKEKGDIPEGYSVSREKKERFSLILESASTNQTSMYLCASRTNQPQHFGDGTRLSIL.

The CDR3 DNA is TGTGCCAGCAGCCTAGGACTGACAGGCTACTACAATGAGCAGTTCTTC. As protein: CASSLGLTGYYNEQFF. The chain has TRBV11-1 and TRBJ2-1; D may be TRBD1 (6 bases). The CDR3 spans 16 residues. Germline V gene lookup returns CDR1 SGHAT and CDR2 FQDESV (reference sequence). V dropped 5 bases and J dropped 3 bases, with 17 bases sitting between them. Variable domain in full (rest from reference TRBV11-1 and TRBJ2-1): EAEVAQSPRYKITEKSQAVAFWCDPISGHATLYWYRQILGQGPELLVQFQDESVVDDSQLPKDRFSAERLKGVDSTLKIQPAELGDSAMYLCASSLGLTGYYNEQFFGPGTRLTVL.

The V call is TRBV29-1, the J call TRBJ1-2, with D perhaps matching TRBD1 (6 bases). Per germline, CDR1 SQVTM and CDR2 ANQGSEA. This CDR3 is 13 amino acids long. Trimming pared 6 bases from V and 6 bases from J, leaving 17 bases between. The CDR3 loop reads CSVVPGEGHGYTF. Written as DNA, the CDR3 is TGCAGCGTAGTTCCAGGGGAAGGCCATGGCTACACCTTC.

The rearrangement uses TRBV7-3 and TRBJ2-3, with D perhaps matching TRBD2 (5 bases). CDR1 is SGHTA, CDR2 FQGTGA, per germline. This CDR3 is built from 13 residues. V lost 5 bases and J lost 4, with 10 bases in between. CDR3 sequence (DNA): TGTGCCAGCAGCATGGACTGGTCAGATACGCAGTATTTT. It codes for CASSMDWSDTQYF.

This chain joins TRBV19 and TRBJ1-1; D ambiguous. Between the trimmed V and J ends, which lost 9 bases and 2 bases, there was a span of 13 bases. This CDR3 spans 13 amino acids. CDR1 LNHDA and CDR2 SQIVND come from the germline V gene (reference sequence). The chain's CDR3 is CASRPGYNTEAFF. The CDR3 DNA follows: TGTGCCAGCAGACCCGGGTATAACACTGAAGCTTTCTTT.

The V gene is TRBV5-1, the J gene TRBJ1-1; a possible D gene is TRBD1 (6 bases). The length of the CDR3 is 15 residues. CDR1 and CDR2 (germline): SGHRS, YFSETQ. With 1 base removed from V and 0 bases from J, the gap between germline ends came to 10 bases. The CDR3 coding sequence is TGCGCCAGCAGCTTGAACAGGGTAGTGAACACTGAAGCTTTCTTT. This sequence encodes CASSLNRVVNTEAFF.

The V gene is TRBV7-2, the J gene TRBJ1-6; D unresolved. In germline, CDR1 is SGHTA, CDR2 FQGNSA. V lost 5 bases and J lost 7, with 9 bases in between. This CDR3 is built from 13 residues. CDR3: CASSPTPNSPLHF. The CDR3 bases are TGTGCCAGCAGCCCGACTCCGAATTCACCCCTCCACTTT.

This clone was detected many times. The rearrangement uses TRBV10-3 and TRBJ1-1; 7 bases are a match to TRBD1. Unmatched junction bases numbered 9, after V lost 7 bases and J lost 1 base. The CDR3 extends over 15 amino acids. Germline V lookup: CDR1 ENHRY, CDR2 SYGVKD. CDR3 sequence reads: CAIKGALSRNTEAFF. Here the CDR3 DNA reads TGTGCCATCAAGGGGGCGTTGAGCAGGAACACTGAAGCTTTCTTT.

The chain couples TRBV5-1 to TRBJ1-5; 12 nucleotides match TRBD1. The CDR3 runs 16 residues. The germline V gene encodes CDR1 SGHRS and CDR2 YFSETQ. Unmatched junction bases numbered 10, after V lost 5 bases and J lost 7 bases. The CDR3 DNA reads TGCGCCAGCAGTCCCGGGACAGGGGGCGCGGGACAGCCCCAGCATTTT. Translation: CASSPGTGGAGQPQHF.

CDR3: CASSLGLAANLNNEQFF. The CDR3, as DNA: TGCGCCAGCAGCTTGGGACTAGCGGCAAATCTAAACAATGAGCAGTTCTTC. The chain is built from TRBV5-1 and TRBJ2-1; 9 nucleotides line up with TRBD2. Trimming cost V 0 bases and J 5 bases; bases outside gene matches: 9. The CDR3 is 17 residues long. Germline CDR1 SGHRS, CDR2 YFSETQ.

The chain carries TRBV27 and TRBJ2-3; 7 positions match TRBD2. The CDR3 extends over 17 amino acids. Germline assignment: CDR1 MNHEY and CDR2 SMNVEV (reference sequence). The junction had 13 bases not matched to a gene; V was cut back by 7 bases and J by 0 bases. The CDR3 DNA reads TGTGCCAGCAAGCTTCGGGTCGGCGGGAGTAGCACAGATACGCAGTATTTT. It specifies CASKLRVGGSSTDTQYF.

Notes on this clone: In the same sample, other DNA sequences code for this CDR3. The chain combines TRBV7-9 with TRBJ2-2; 11 bases map to TRBD2. V trimming: 1 base; J trimming: 5 bases; junction bases outside the gene matches: 0. The CDR3 contains 15 residues. The V gene's germline CDR1 is SEHNR and CDR2 FQNEAQ (reference sequence). The CDR3 DNA reads as TGTGCCAGCAGCTTAGGACTAGCGGGAACCGGGGAGCTGTTTTTT. It codes for CASSLGLAGTGELFF.

The V gene is TRBV6-5, the J gene TRBJ2-2; no clear D gene. Trimming took off 1 base at V and 7 bases at J, with 4 bases between the two ends. The CDR3 runs to 12 residues. Germline V CDR1 and CDR2: MNHEY, SVGAGI. Here the CDR3 DNA reads TGTGCCAGCAGTTACTTTAACGGGGAGCTGTTTTTT. Amino acid sequence: CASSYFNGELFF.

A few counts support this clone. This chain connects TRBV6-6 to TRBJ2-1; 9 bases map to TRBD2. Trimming removed 6 bases from V and 4 bases from J; junction bases left unmatched: 4. In germline, CDR1 is MNHNY, CDR2 SVGAGI (reference sequence). The CDR3 contains 14 residues. The CDR3 reads CASSPAGGYNEQFF. The CDR3 DNA follows: TGTGCCAGCAGCCCAGCGGGAGGTTACAATGAGCAGTTCTTC.

The genes are TRBV29-1 and TRBJ2-1; TRBD2 agrees at 13 bases. Germline loops: CDR1 SQVTM, CDR2 ANQGSEA. The CDR3 loop spans 14 amino acids. Unmatched junction bases numbered 7, after V lost 5 bases and J lost 9 bases. The CDR3 is CSVSGLAGVGEQFF. CDR3 DNA sequence: TGCAGCGTTTCAGGACTAGCGGGAGTGGGTGAGCAGTTCTTC.

This clone was counted once. The rearrangement links TRBV7-2 to TRBJ1-5, with D possibly being TRBD1 (6 bases). The V gene lost 0 bases and the J gene lost 2 bases, with 8 bases spanning the gap. This CDR3 is 15 amino acids long. The V gene's germline CDR1 is SGHTA and CDR2 FQGNSA. The CDR3 sequence is CASSLASGGNQPQHF. In nucleotides, the CDR3 is TGTGCCAGCAGCTTAGCCTCAGGGGGCAATCAGCCCCAGCATTTT.

The chain couples TRBV2 to TRBJ2-3; D assignment may be TRBD1 or TRBD2 (5 bases each). Germline V CDR1 and CDR2: SNHLY, FYNNEI. This CDR3 has 14 residues. With 2 bases removed from V and 5 bases from J, the gap between germline ends came to 11 bases. The CDR3 loop reads CASSERTQGDTQYF. Here the CDR3 DNA reads TGTGCCAGCAGTGAACGGACTCAGGGAGATACGCAGTATTTT.

This clone was detected only once. The V and J genes are TRBV28 and TRBJ1-2, with D unclear. The CDR3 has 11 residues. V was pared by 7 bases and J by 6 bases, with 9 bases between. Looked up from germline, CDR1 is MDHEN and CDR2 is SYDVKM. In nucleotides, the CDR3 is TGTGCCAGCAATGCATGGGATGGCTACACCTTC. Its protein product is CASNAWDGYTF.

This clone appeared a single time. The chain is built from TRBV5-6 and TRBJ1-1, with D tentatively TRBD1 (5 bases). Germline values: CDR1 SGHDT, CDR2 YYEEEE. Trimming shortened V by 2 bases and J by 6 bases, and 14 bases separated the two germline ends. The length of the CDR3 is 14 residues. CDR3 amino acids: CASSFRARGPEAFF. CDR3 nucleotide sequence: TGTGCCAGCAGCTTCCGGGCTCGGGGACCTGAAGCTTTCTTT.

V and J are TRBV6-4 and TRBJ2-7; no clear D gene. V was trimmed by 8 bases and J by 0 bases, leaving 14 bases between them. The CDR3 totals 14 residues. Germline V lookup: CDR1 MRHNA, CDR2 SNTAGT. CDR3 coding DNA: TGTGCCAGCCGATCACAATCCAGCTCCTACGAGCAGTACTTC. It translates to CASRSQSSSYEQYF.

This clone was picked up a small number of times. This chain uses TRBV20-1 with TRBJ1-1; D ambiguous. V lost 3 bases and J 4 bases, leaving 6 bases between the germline ends. In germline, CDR1 is DFQATT, CDR2 SNEGSKA (reference sequence). The CDR3 consists of 11 residues. The DNA for the CDR3 is TGCAGTGCTAGGGGTATCACTGAAGCTTTCTTT. Translated, it gives CSARGITEAFF.

This clone appeared a few times. This rearrangement joins TRBV7-2 to TRBJ1-5, with TRBD1 as a possible D gene (5 bases). Germline assignment: CDR1 SGHTA and CDR2 FQGNSA. The CDR3 contains 15 residues. Between the trimmed V and J ends, which lost 4 bases and 1 base, there was a span of 11 bases. The CDR3: CASSWGDPSNQPQHF. As DNA, the CDR3 is TGTGCCAGCAGCTGGGGGGACCCGAGCAATCAGCCCCAGCATTTT.

The chain uses TRBV10-3 and TRBJ1-1; the D is unclear. V lost 0 bases, J lost 1 base, and 6 bases lay in between. The CDR3 is 14 amino acids. Germline-derived CDR1 and CDR2 are ENHRY and SYGVKD. The CDR3 sequence is CAISESRQNTEAFF. In DNA form, the CDR3 reads TGTGCCATCAGTGAGTCGAGACAGAACACTGAAGCTTTCTTT.

J is TRBJ2-2 and V is TRBV28, with 9 bases fitting TRBD1. Germline CDR1 MDHEN, CDR2 SYDVKM. J was trimmed by 5 bases and V by 5 bases; bases with no gene match: 9. This CDR3 has 16 amino acids. CDR3 in amino acids: CASSPPGTGRTGELFF. The CDR3 DNA is TGTGCCAGCAGTCCGCCCGGGACAGGGCGAACCGGGGAGCTGTTTTTT.

The chain recombines TRBV2 with TRBJ2-5, with D perhaps matching TRBD1 (6 bases). V was shortened by 0 bases and J by 7 bases, with 15 bases between the two germline ends. CDR3 length: 15 residues. Germline V gene sequence: CDR1 SNHLY, CDR2 FYNNEI. The CDR3 loop reads CASSEARTEYGTQYF. The CDR3 nucleotides read TGTGCCAGCAGTGAAGCCCGGACAGAGTACGGGACCCAGTACTTC.

V gene TRBV27 combines with J gene TRBJ2-7, with 11 bases fitting TRBD2. The trim removed 5 bases at V and 8 bases at J, leaving 11 bases unmatched. The CDR3 has 15 amino acids. In germline, CDR1 is MNHEY, CDR2 SMNVEV (reference sequence). The CDR3 DNA reads as TGTGCCAGCAGTCGGAGACTAGCGGGGACTACGCAGCAGTACTTC. Its translation: CASSRRLAGTTQQYF.

This clone was seen only a few times. V is TRBV7-9 and J is TRBJ2-5; D gene ambiguous. V dropped 2 bases and J dropped 3 bases, with 4 bases sitting between them. The germline V gene encodes CDR1 SEHNR and CDR2 FQNEAQ (reference sequence). The CDR3 loop spans 12 amino acids. In nucleotides, the CDR3 is TGTGCCAGCAGCTTACCGAAAGAGACCCAGTACTTC. It specifies CASSLPKETQYF.